This TCR beta chain was sequenced for a study of shared clonotypes between healthy human individuals. Across the study: The composition of the donors was a couple of women and a few men aged 18 to 49.

The study's findings and limits: Estimated clonotype richness was generally higher in naive than memory subsets.

Clones were sequenced by immunoSEQ multiplex PCR, and TCRdb holds only the in-frame ones, with some missing. The sample carries approximately 1,500,000 clones, approximately 98% recorded once. The ends were cut back, 0 bases at V and 5 bases at J, with 12 bases in the middle. This CDR3 is built from 15 residues. Germline V gives CDR1 SGDLS, CDR2 YYNGEE. A single count supports this clone. Its antigen is undetermined. Donors included only healthy HIV-negative adults lacking recent acute infections or vaccinations. All donors were Caucasian adults living in Nashville, Tennessee. The sequenced sample was naive CD4+ T cells sorted from blood. Subset described: CD45RA+ positively selected. This chain joins TRBV9 and TRBJ2-1, with a tentative D call TRBD2 (5 bases). This receptor was identified in a man younger than 40 in good health. CDR3 DNA: TGTGCCAGCAGCGTAGCGTCTCTAGCACACAATGAGCAGTTCTTC. Translated: CASSVASLAHNEQFF.